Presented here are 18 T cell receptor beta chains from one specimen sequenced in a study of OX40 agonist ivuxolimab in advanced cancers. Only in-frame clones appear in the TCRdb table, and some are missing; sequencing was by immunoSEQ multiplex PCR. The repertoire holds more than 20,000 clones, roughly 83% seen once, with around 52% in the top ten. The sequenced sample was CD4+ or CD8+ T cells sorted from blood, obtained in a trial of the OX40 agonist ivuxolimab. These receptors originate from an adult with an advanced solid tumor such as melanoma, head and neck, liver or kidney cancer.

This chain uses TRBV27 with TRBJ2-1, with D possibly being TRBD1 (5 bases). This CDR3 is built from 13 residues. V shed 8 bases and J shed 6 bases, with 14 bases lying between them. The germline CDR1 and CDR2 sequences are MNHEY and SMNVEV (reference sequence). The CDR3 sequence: CASFGRAANEQFF. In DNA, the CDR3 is TGTGCCAGCTTTGGCAGGGCGGCCAATGAGCAGTTCTTC.

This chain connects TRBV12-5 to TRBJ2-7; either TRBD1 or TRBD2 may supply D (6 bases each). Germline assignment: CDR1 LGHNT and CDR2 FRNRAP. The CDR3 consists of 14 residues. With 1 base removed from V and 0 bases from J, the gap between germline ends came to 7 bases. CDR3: CASGLEGGSYEQYF. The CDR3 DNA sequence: TGTGCTAGTGGTTTGGAGGGGGGCTCCTACGAGCAGTACTTC.

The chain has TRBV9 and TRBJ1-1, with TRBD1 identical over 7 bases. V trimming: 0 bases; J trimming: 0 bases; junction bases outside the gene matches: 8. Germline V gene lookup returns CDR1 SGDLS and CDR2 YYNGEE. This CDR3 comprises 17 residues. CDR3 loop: CASSVDPDRAMNTEAFF. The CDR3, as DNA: TGTGCCAGCAGCGTAGATCCCGACAGGGCCATGAACACTGAAGCTTTCTTT.

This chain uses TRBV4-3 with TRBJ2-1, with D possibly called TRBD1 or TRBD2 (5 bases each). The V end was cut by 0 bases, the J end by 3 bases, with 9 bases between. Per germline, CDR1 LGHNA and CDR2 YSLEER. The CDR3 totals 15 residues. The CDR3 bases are TGCGCCAGCAGCCAAGAGGGGGAGTACTACAATGAGCAGTTCTTC. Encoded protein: CASSQEGEYYNEQFF.

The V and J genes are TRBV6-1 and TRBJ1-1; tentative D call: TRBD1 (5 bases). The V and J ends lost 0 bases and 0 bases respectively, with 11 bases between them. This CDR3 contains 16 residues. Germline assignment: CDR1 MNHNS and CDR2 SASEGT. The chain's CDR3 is CASSEAAGNMNTEAFF. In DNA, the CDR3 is TGTGCCAGCAGTGAAGCGGCAGGGAATATGAACACTGAAGCTTTCTTT.

Here the CDR3 reads CASSLAPGTGIPGELFF. In DNA, the CDR3 is TGTGCCAGCAGCTTAGCCCCCGGGACAGGGATCCCCGGGGAGCTGTTTTTT. The chain couples TRBV11-3 to TRBJ2-2; the match to TRBD1 covers 9 bases. V trimming: 1 base; J trimming: 6 bases; junction bases outside the gene matches: 9. CDR1 is SGHNT, CDR2 YENEEA, per germline. The CDR3 consists of 17 residues.

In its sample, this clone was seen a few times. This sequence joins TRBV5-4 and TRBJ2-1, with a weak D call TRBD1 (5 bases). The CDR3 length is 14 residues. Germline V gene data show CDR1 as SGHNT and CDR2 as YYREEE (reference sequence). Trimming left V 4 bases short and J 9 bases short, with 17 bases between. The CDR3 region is CASSPMVGAIEQFF. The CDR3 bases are TGTGCCAGCAGCCCTATGGTAGGGGCCATTGAGCAGTTCTTC.

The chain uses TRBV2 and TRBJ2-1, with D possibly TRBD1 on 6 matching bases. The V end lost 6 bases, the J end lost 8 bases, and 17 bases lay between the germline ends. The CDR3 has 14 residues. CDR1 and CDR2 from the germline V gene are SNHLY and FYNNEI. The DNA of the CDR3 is TGTGCCAGCAGCAAGGACAGTACCAAGGATGAGCAGTTCTTC. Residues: CASSKDSTKDEQFF.

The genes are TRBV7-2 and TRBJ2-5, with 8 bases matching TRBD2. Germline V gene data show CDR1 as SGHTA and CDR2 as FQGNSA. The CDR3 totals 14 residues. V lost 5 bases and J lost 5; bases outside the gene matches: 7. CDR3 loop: CASSPGGGTETQYF. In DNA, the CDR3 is TGTGCCAGCAGCCCCGGGGGGGGGACGGAGACCCAGTACTTC.

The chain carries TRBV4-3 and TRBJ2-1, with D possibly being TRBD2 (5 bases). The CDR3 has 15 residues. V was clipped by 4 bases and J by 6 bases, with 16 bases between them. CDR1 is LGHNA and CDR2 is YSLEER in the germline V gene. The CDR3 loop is CASSPDMGSTNEQFF. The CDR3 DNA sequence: TGCGCCAGCAGCCCGGATATGGGGAGCACCAATGAGCAGTTCTTC.

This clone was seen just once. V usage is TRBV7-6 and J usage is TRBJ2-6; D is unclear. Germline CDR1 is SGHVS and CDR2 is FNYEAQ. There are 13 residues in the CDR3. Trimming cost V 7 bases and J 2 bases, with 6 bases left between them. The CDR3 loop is CASTLAGANVLTF. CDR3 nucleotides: TGTGCCAGCACCTTGGCTGGGGCCAACGTCCTGACTTTC.

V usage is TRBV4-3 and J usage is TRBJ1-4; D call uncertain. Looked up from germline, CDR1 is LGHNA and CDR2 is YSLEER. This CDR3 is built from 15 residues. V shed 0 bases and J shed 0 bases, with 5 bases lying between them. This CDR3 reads CASSQDWATNEKLFF. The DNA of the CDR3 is TGCGCCAGCAGCCAAGACTGGGCAACTAATGAAAAACTGTTTTTT.

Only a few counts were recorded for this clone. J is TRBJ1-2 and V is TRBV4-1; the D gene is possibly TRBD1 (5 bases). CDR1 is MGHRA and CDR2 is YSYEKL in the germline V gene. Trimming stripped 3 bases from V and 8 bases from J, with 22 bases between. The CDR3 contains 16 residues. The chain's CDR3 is CASSQPAGVGSLGYTF. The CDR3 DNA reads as TGCGCCAGCAGCCAGCCCGCGGGGGTGGGCTCCTTGGGCTACACCTTC.

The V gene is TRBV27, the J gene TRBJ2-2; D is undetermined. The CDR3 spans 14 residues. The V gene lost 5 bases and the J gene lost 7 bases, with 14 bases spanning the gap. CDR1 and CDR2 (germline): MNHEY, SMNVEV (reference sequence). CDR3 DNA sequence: TGTGCCAGCAGTATCGGACCAGAATTCGGGGAGCTGTTTTTT. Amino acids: CASSIGPEFGELFF.

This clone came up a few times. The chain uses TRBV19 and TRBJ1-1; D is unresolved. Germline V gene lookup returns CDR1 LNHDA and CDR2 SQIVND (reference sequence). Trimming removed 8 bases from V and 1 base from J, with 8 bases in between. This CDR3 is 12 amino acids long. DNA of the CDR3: TGTGCCAGTTCATCGGGGAACACTGAAGCTTTCTTT. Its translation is CASSSGNTEAFF. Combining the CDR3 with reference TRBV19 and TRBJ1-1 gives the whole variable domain DGGITQSPKYLFRKEGQNVTLSCEQNLNHDAMYWYRQDPGQGLRLIYYSQIVNDFQKGDIAEGYSVSREKKESFPLTVTSAQKNPTAFYLCASSSGNTEAFFGQGTRLTVV.

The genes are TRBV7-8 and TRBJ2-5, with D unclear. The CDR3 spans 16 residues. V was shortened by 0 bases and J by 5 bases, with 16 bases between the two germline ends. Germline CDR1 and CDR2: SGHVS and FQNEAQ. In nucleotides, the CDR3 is TGTGCCAGCAGCTTAGCTGTTCTGGTCGGACCGGAGACCCAGTACTTC. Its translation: CASSLAVLVGPETQYF.

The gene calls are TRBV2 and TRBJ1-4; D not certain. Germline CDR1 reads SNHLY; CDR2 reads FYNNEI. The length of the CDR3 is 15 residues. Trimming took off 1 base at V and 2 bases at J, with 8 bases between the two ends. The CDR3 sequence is CASSEDVSTNEKLFF. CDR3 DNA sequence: TGTGCCAGCAGTGAAGATGTCTCCACTAATGAAAAACTGTTTTTT.

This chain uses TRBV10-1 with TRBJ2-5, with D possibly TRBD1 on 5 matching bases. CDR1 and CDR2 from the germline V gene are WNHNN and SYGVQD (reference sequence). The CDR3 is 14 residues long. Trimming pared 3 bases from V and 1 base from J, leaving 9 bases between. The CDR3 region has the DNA TGCGCCAGCAGTGAAAGGGGTTCCCAAGAGACCCAGTACTTC. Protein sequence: CASSERGSQETQYF.